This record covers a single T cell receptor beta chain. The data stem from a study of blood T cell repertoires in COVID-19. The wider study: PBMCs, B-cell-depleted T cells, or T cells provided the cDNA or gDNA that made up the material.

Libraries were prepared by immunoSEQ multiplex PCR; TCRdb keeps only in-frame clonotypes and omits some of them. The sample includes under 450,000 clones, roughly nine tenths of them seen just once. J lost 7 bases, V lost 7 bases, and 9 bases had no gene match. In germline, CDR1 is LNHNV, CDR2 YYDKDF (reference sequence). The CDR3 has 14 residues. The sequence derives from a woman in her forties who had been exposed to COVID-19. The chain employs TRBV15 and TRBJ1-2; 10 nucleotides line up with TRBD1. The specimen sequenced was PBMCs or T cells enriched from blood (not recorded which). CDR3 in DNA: TGTGCCACCAAGACAGGGGGACAGGGGCCTGGCTACACCTTC. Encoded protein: CATKTGGQGPGYTF.